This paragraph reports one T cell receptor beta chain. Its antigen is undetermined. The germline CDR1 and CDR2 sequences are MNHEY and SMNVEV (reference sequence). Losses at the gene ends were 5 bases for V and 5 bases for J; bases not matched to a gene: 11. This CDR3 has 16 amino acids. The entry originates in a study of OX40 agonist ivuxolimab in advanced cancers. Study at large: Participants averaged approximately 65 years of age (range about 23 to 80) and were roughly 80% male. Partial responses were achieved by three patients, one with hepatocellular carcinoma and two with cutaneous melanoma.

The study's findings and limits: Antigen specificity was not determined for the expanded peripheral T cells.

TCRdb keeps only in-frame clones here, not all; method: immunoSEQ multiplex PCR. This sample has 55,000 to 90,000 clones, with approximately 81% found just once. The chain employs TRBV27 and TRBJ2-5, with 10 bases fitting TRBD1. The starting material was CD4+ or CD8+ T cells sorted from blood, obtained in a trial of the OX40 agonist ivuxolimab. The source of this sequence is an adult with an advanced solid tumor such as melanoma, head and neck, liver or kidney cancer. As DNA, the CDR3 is TGTGCCAGCAGTATAAGATCCGGGACAGGGGATGAGACCCAGTACTTC. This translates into CASSIRSGTGDETQYF.